Following are 28 T cell receptor beta chains from one sample sequenced in a study of cytomegalovirus exposure and HLA in healthy donors. The study ran its PCR with 60 Vbeta and 13 Jbeta primers. The assay was immunoSEQ multiplex PCR, and TCRdb's table has in-frame clones only and misses some. The sample holds 100,000 to 150,000 clones, around 77% seen once. The sequencing sample was made of PBMCs. The receptors originated from a woman aged 60-75 years in good health and CMV-seronegative.

This clone was counted between two and nine times. The V call is TRBV10-3, the J call TRBJ1-6, with D perhaps TRBD1 (6 bases). Trimming removed 0 bases at V and 9 bases at J, with 12 bases between. Germline CDR1 is ENHRY and CDR2 is SYGVKD. The CDR3 runs to 15 residues. The CDR3 reads CAISESKQGTSPLHF. The DNA for the CDR3 is TGTGCCATCAGTGAGTCAAAGCAGGGGACTTCACCCCTCCACTTT.

This chain links TRBV7-6 with TRBJ2-2, with 8 bases aligning to TRBD2. CDR3 size: 18 residues. Germline V gene lookup returns CDR1 SGHVS and CDR2 FNYEAQ. V dropped 5 bases and J dropped 1; count of bases not matched to a gene: 12. CDR3 DNA: TGTGCCAGCAGCCCCGACTGGCTAGCGGGCGAGAACACCGGGGAGCTGTTTTTT. Its translation: CASSPDWLAGENTGELFF.

The chain recombines TRBV19 with TRBJ2-3, with D possibly matching TRBD2 (6 bases). The CDR3 length is 18 residues. Germline CDR1 reads LNHDA; CDR2 reads SQIVND (reference sequence). V dropped 0 bases and J dropped 2 bases, with 18 bases sitting between them. The CDR3: CASSIDLASEHLTDTQYF. DNA for the CDR3: TGTGCCAGTAGTATAGATCTGGCTAGCGAGCATCTCACAGATACGCAGTATTTT. Based on the CDR3 plus reference TRBV19 and TRBJ2-3, the full variable domain is DGGITQSPKYLFRKEGQNVTLSCEQNLNHDAMYWYRQDPGQGLRLIYYSQIVNDFQKGDIAEGYSVSREKKESFPLTVTSAQKNPTAFYLCASSIDLASEHLTDTQYFGPGTRLTVL.

The rearrangement joins TRBV5-1 to TRBJ2-2, with TRBD2 matching over 7 bases. Trimming took 1 base from V and 5 from J; bases not matched to a gene: 5. This CDR3 comprises 15 residues. Germline V gene sequence: CDR1 SGHRS, CDR2 YFSETQ. CDR3 amino acids: CASSLTAGGTGELFF. The DNA of the CDR3 is TGCGCCAGCAGCTTGACTGCCGGGGGGACCGGGGAGCTGTTTTTT.

The rearrangement uses TRBV5-5 and TRBJ2-5; TRBD1 matches 9 bases. This CDR3 spans 16 amino acids. The junction had 12 bases not matched to a gene; V was cut back by 4 bases and J by 5 bases. Germline V gene sequence: CDR1 SGHKS, CDR2 YYEKEE (reference sequence). CDR3 in DNA: TGTGCCAGCAGCCCTATCCAGGGGACAGGGCTGGAGACCCAGTACTTC. Residues: CASSPIQGTGLETQYF.

The V gene is TRBV4-1, the J gene TRBJ1-1, with D unclear. Germline V gene data show CDR1 as MGHRA and CDR2 as YSYEKL. Deletions cut 3 bases from V and 1 base from J, with 3 bases between. CDR3 length: 12 amino acids. CDR3 in DNA: TGCGCCAGCAGCCACAGGAACACTGAAGCTTTCTTT. The encoded protein is CASSHRNTEAFF.

The chain links TRBV19 to TRBJ1-2; unclear D gene. Germline CDR1 is LNHDA and CDR2 is SQIVND (reference sequence). Trimming shortened V by 8 bases and J by 4 bases, and 20 bases separated the two germline ends. The CDR3 totals 15 residues. The CDR3 reads CASWGGLVNSYGYTF. The CDR3, as DNA: TGTGCCAGTTGGGGAGGGTTGGTGAATTCCTATGGCTACACCTTC.

The chain recombines TRBV18 with TRBJ2-7; D is possibly TRBD1 (5 bases). CDR3 length equals 14 residues. Germline V CDR1 and CDR2: KGHSH, LQKENI. The V gene lost 3 bases and the J gene lost 0 bases, with 9 bases spanning the gap. The CDR3 DNA sequence: TGTGCCAGCTCACCCCAGACAGTCTCCTACGAGCAGTACTTC. Translating gives CASSPQTVSYEQYF.

V gene TRBV5-1 combines with J gene TRBJ1-1, with D perhaps TRBD1 (5 bases). The CDR3 is 14 residues long. Trimming removed 4 bases at V and 6 bases at J, with 16 bases between. Germline CDR1 is SGHRS and CDR2 is YFSETQ. The CDR3 DNA sequence: TGCGCCAGCAGCCGGGGGGAGGGGCGGCCTGAAGCTTTCTTT. Protein: CASSRGEGRPEAFF.

Note on this clone: Other DNA sequences in the sample encode the same CDR3. The rearrangement links TRBV2 to TRBJ2-5, with D perhaps matching TRBD1 (5 bases). Trimming shortened V by 3 bases and J by 1 base, and 12 bases separated the two germline ends. Germline V gene lookup returns CDR1 SNHLY and CDR2 FYNNEI. The CDR3 has 15 amino acids. The CDR3 region has the DNA TGTGCCAGCAGTGATGGGCAAGGGGCCCAAGAGACCCAGTACTTC. Protein sequence: CASSDGQGAQETQYF.

The V call is TRBV6-1, the J call TRBJ1-5; D is ambiguous. V shed 7 bases and J shed 0 bases, with 10 bases lying between them. The CDR3 is made up of 14 amino acids. Germline V CDR1 and CDR2: MNHNS, SASEGT. CDR3 coding DNA: TGTGCCAGCACCCCACTTTATAGCAATCAGCCCCAGCATTTT. Its translation is CASTPLYSNQPQHF.

The rearrangement uses TRBV11-2 and TRBJ2-1; tentative D call: TRBD2 (6 bases). Trimming cost V 0 bases and J 10 bases, with 19 bases left between them. CDR3 size: 16 residues. CDR1 is SGHAT and CDR2 is FQNNGV in the germline V gene. The CDR3 region has the DNA TGTGCCAGCAGCTTAGACCCAGCGGGTGTGGGTTGGGAGCAGTTCTTC. It yields the protein CASSLDPAGVGWEQFF.

This chain connects TRBV15 to TRBJ2-1, with 7 bases matching TRBD2. The junction had 6 bases not matched to a gene; V was cut back by 5 bases and J by 2 bases. The CDR3 has 15 amino acids. Germline CDR1 LNHNV, CDR2 YYDKDF (reference sequence). The CDR3 coding sequence is TGTGCCACCAGCCCCCGGGGGGATACCTACAATGAGCAGTTCTTC. This sequence encodes CATSPRGDTYNEQFF.

The chain is built from TRBV2 and TRBJ1-6, with D hard to call. The CDR3 has 13 amino acids. Germline CDR1 is SNHLY and CDR2 is FYNNEI. Trimming shortened V by 3 bases and J by 7 bases, and 7 bases separated the two germline ends. The CDR3 here is CASSDMENSPLHF. CDR3 DNA sequence: TGTGCCAGCAGTGATATGGAGAATTCACCCCTCCACTTT.

This clone was recorded once. The rearrangement uses TRBV4-1 and TRBJ2-1; no definite D call. This CDR3 contains 14 residues. Trimming shortened V by 6 bases and J by 0 bases, and 9 bases separated the two germline ends. CDR1 and CDR2 from the germline V gene are MGHRA and YSYEKL. The CDR3 region has the DNA TGCGCCAGCAGAGATCCCTACTCCTACAATGAGCAGTTCTTC. As protein: CASRDPYSYNEQFF.

This clone has only a few counts. The rearrangement links TRBV9 to TRBJ1-4; 8 nucleotides align to TRBD1. This CDR3 region has 15 residues. Germline V lookup: CDR1 SGDLS, CDR2 YYNGEE. Germline trimming cut 4 bases from V and 2 bases from J; bases unmatched to any gene: 4. CDR3 DNA sequence: TGTGCCAGCAGCCCTTACAGGGGGACTAATGAAAAACTGTTTTTT. Protein: CASSPYRGTNEKLFF.

The chain is built from TRBV6-1 and TRBJ2-7; TRBD1 matches at 9 bases. The junction had 6 bases not matched to a gene; V was cut back by 6 bases and J by 3 bases. Per germline, CDR1 MNHNS and CDR2 SASEGT. The CDR3 covers 14 residues. CDR3 sequence (DNA): TGTGCCAGCAGCCAATACAGGGGGCGCTACGAGCAGTACTTC. It specifies CASSQYRGRYEQYF.

V gene TRBV5-1 combines with J gene TRBJ2-1, with 7 bases matching TRBD2. The CDR3 covers 14 residues. Germline CDR1 reads SGHRS; CDR2 reads YFSETQ. J gave up 9 bases and V 2 bases, and 8 bases lay outside the gene matches. CDR3 protein: CASSFSSREGEQFF. The CDR3 DNA follows: TGCGCCAGCAGCTTTAGTTCGAGGGAGGGTGAGCAGTTCTTC.

The rearrangement joins TRBV19 to TRBJ2-7; 9 bases agree with TRBD1. Trimming cost V 8 bases and J 6 bases; bases outside gene matches: 11. Germline-derived CDR1 and CDR2 are LNHDA and SQIVND (reference sequence). The CDR3 loop spans 14 amino acids. CDR3 in amino acids: CASASRTGVFEQYF. The CDR3 DNA follows: TGTGCCAGTGCTTCCCGGACAGGGGTCTTCGAGCAGTACTTC.

The chain has TRBV7-8 and TRBJ2-2; 11 bases are shared with TRBD2. CDR1 and CDR2 (germline): SGHVS, FQNEAQ. CDR3 length equals 16 residues. V lost 1 base to trimming and J lost 4 bases; unmatched junction nucleotides: 2. CDR3 sequence (DNA): TGTGCCAGCAGCTTAGAGGGACTAGCGGTCACCGGGGAGCTGTTTTTT. Amino acids: CASSLEGLAVTGELFF.

The J gene is TRBJ2-5, the V gene TRBV20-1, with D possibly being TRBD2 (6 bases). V shed 7 bases and J shed 5 bases, with 11 bases lying between them. This CDR3 contains 11 residues. CDR1 is DFQATT, CDR2 SNEGSKA, per germline (reference sequence). The CDR3 here is CSGGEKETQYF. In DNA, the CDR3 is TGCAGTGGCGGGGAAAAGGAGACCCAGTACTTC.

This clone was seen a single time. V is TRBV29-1 and J is TRBJ2-7; 7 bases agree with TRBD1. CDR3 length: 13 amino acids. Unmatched junction bases numbered 10, after V lost 7 bases and J lost 4 bases. Looked up from germline, CDR1 is SQVTM and CDR2 is ANQGSEA. In nucleotides, the CDR3 is TGCAGCGCCGCCGGGACAGCTATTTACGAGCAGTACTTC. It is translated as CSAAGTAIYEQYF.

The chain employs TRBV6-5 and TRBJ1-5, with TRBD1 identical over 7 bases. The J segment lost 4 bases and the V segment lost 5 bases, leaving 5 bases of the junction unmatched. CDR1 is MNHEY and CDR2 is SVGAGI in the germline V gene. The CDR3 sequence is 14 residues long. CDR3 sequence reads: CASSRGTENQPQHF. CDR3 in DNA: TGTGCCAGCAGTAGGGGGACAGAAAATCAGCCCCAGCATTTT.

This clone has only one observation. CDR3 loop: CASSEDRAVQPQHF. The CDR3 nucleotides read TGTGCCAGCAGTGAAGACAGGGCCGTCCAGCCCCAGCATTTT. The chain uses TRBV6-1 and TRBJ1-5; TRBD1 might be the D (6 bases). The CDR3 totals 14 residues. Germline loops: CDR1 MNHNS, CDR2 SASEGT. V lost 1 base and J 7 bases, leaving 11 bases between the germline ends.

V gene TRBV6-6 combines with J gene TRBJ2-7; D remains ambiguous. Germline V gene sequence: CDR1 MNHNY, CDR2 SVGAGI (reference sequence). The length of the CDR3 is 13 residues. Between the trimmed V and J ends, which lost 7 bases and 1 base, there was a span of 11 bases. The CDR3 here is CASTFARSYEQYF. The CDR3 region has the DNA TGTGCCAGCACTTTCGCCCGGTCCTACGAGCAGTACTTC.

This chain links TRBV27 with TRBJ2-3; D uncertain. The CDR3 totals 16 residues. Germline assignment: CDR1 MNHEY and CDR2 SMNVEV (reference sequence). The germline V and J ends were trimmed by 4 bases and 0 bases, with 14 bases remaining between them. CDR3: CASSSPSSLSTDTQYF. The CDR3 DNA reads as TGTGCCAGCAGTTCCCCGTCGTCCCTCAGCACAGATACGCAGTATTTT.

The chain joins TRBV4-2 to TRBJ2-7; 7 bases are a match to TRBD1. V lost 4 bases, J lost 3 bases, and 12 bases stayed unmatched. The V gene's germline CDR1 is LGHNA and CDR2 YNFKEQ. The CDR3 loop spans 16 amino acids. CDR3 nucleotide sequence: TGTGCCAGCAGCCCCGTGACAGGGTGGGAAGACTACGAGCAGTACTTC. Amino acid sequence: CASSPVTGWEDYEQYF.

The chain combines TRBV12-5 with TRBJ2-5, with D maybe TRBD2 (6 bases). The V end lost 2 bases, the J end lost 3 bases, and 7 bases lay between the germline ends. There are 13 residues in the CDR3. Germline V lookup: CDR1 LGHNT, CDR2 FRNRAP. Here the CDR3 DNA reads TGTGCTAGTGGTTTGTCTAGCGAAGAGACCCAGTACTTC. As protein: CASGLSSEETQYF.